This T cell receptor beta chain originates from a study of Ad26.COV2.S vaccination and SARS-CoV-2 variants. Looking at the study overall: The COV1001 Ad26.COV2.S trial arm included the donor. Whole-study results and caveats: The study found similar non-spike TCR breadth in vaccine and placebo recipients.

Treatment denoted: around 19 received Ad26.COV2.S at low or high dose, single or two shots; about 5 received placebo; per-sample allocation not given. Following the first vaccine or placebo injection, samples were taken on day 63. This CDR3 spans 11 amino acids. Germline CDR1 ENHRY, CDR2 SYGVKD. Deletions cut 6 bases from V and 8 bases from J, with 10 bases between. Measured with immunoSEQ multiplex PCR; TCRdb has only the in-frame clones, and not every one. This sample has about 390,000 clones, with approximately 92% found just once. To note about this clone: Its antigen remains unknown.

J is TRBJ1-2 and V is TRBV10-3, with D possibly matching TRBD1 (5 bases). The sequencing used peripheral blood, collected in a trial of Ad26.COV2.S vaccine versus placebo. This clonotype was sampled from a person aged 18-65 years who received the Ad26.COV2.S COVID-19 vaccine or a placebo. CDR3 loop: CAIRGVGGYTF. The CDR3 DNA reads TGTGCCATCAGGGGGGTAGGAGGCTACACCTTC.